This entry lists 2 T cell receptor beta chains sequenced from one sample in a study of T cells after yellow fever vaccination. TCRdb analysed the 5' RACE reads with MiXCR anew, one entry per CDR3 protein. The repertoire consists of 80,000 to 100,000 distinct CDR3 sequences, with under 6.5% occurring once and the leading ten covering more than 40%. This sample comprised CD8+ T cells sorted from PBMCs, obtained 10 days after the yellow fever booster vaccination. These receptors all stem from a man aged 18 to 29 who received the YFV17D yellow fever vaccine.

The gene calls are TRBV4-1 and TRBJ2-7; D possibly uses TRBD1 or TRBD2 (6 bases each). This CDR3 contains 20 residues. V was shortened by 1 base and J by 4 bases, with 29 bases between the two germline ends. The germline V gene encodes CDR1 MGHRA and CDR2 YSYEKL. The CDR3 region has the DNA TGCGCCAGCAGCCAAGGAATCGGGGGCATCAGCTCGGACGGGGGTTACGAGCAGTACTTC. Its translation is CASSQGIGGISSDGGYEQYF.

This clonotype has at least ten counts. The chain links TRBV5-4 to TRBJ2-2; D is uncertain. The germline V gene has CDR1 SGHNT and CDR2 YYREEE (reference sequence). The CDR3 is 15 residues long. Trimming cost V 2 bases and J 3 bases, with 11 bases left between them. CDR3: CASSFGPGDTGELFF. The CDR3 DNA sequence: TGTGCCAGCAGCTTTGGGCCAGGCGACACCGGGGAGCTGTTTTTT.